Given below is one T cell receptor (beta chain) in context. Osteosarcoma specimens were post-treatment primary, local recurrence and metastasis tumors from poor-prognosis patients. The sample is drawn from a study of the immune and genomic landscape of osteosarcoma. This CDR3 contains 14 residues. The junction had 3 bases not matched to a gene; V was cut back by 2 bases and J by 3 bases. Germline V gene lookup returns CDR1 ENHRY and CDR2 SYGVKD. Repertoires were generated with immunoSEQ multiplex PCR, while TCRdb's copy carries only in-frame clones and drops some. Counted here are about 10,000 clones, over 55% occurring once; the ten biggest clones make up more than 15%.

This chain joins TRBV10-3 and TRBJ1-2; TRBD1 aligns across 7 bases. Sequencing was performed on osteosarcoma tumor tissue from the lung. The receptor was derived from a human donor with osteosarcoma. The CDR3, as DNA: TGTGCCATCAGTGAGGGACAGGACTACTATGGCTACACCTTC. It codes for CAISEGQDYYGYTF.